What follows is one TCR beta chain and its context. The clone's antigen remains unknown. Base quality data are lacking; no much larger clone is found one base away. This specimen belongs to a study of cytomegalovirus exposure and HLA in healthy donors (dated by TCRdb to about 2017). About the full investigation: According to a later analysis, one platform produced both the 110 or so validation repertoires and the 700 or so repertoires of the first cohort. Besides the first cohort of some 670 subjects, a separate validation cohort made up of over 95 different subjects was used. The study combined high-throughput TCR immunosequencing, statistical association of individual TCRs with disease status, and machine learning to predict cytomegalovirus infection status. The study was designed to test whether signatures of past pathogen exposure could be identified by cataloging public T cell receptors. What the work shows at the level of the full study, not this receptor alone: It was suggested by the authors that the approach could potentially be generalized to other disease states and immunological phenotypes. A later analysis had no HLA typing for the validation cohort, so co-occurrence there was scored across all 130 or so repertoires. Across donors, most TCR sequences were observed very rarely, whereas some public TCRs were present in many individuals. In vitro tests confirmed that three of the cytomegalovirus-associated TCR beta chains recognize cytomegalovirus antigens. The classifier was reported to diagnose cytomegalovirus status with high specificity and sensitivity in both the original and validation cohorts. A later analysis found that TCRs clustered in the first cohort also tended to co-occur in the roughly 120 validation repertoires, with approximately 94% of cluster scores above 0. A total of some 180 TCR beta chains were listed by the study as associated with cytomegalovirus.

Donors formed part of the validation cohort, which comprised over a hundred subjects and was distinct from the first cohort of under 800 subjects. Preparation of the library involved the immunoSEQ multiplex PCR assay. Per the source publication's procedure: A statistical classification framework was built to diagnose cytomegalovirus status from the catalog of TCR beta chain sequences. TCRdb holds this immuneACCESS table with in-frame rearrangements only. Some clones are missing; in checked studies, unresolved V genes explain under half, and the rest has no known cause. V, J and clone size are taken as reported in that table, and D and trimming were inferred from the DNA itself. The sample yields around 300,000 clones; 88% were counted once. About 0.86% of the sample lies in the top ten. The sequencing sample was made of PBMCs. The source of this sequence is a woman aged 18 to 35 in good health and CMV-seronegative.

The DNA is as follows: TGTGCCAGCAGTGAAGGCGAGTTCTATAATTCACCCCTCCACTTT. It is translated as CASSEGEFYNSPLHF. The chain couples TRBV6-1 to TRBJ1-6; the D segment cannot be called with confidence. The CDR3 measures 15 amino acids from cysteine to phenylalanine. Here the CDR3 DNA is all that survives: 45 bases in frame from base 1. According to the germline V gene, CDR1 reads MNHNS and CDR2 reads SASEGT. V loses 1 base, J loses 3 bases, and the germline ends lie 7 bases apart.